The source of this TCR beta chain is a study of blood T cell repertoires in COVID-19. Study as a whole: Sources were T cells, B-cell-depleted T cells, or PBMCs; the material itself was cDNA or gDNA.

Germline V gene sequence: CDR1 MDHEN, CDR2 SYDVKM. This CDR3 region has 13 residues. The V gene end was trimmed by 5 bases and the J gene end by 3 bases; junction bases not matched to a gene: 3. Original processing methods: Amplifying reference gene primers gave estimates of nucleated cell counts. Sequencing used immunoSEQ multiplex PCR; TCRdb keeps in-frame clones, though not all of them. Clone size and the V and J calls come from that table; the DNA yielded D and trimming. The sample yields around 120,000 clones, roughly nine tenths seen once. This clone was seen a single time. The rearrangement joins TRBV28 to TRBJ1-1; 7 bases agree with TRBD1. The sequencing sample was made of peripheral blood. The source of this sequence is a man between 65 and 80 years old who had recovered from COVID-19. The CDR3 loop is CASSDRADTEAFF. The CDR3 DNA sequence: TGTGCCAGCAGTGACAGGGCGGACACTGAAGCTTTCTTT.